The 21 T cell receptor beta chains in this list originate from one sample, sequenced in a study of T cells in Graves' hyperthyroidism and ophthalmopathy. Regions amplified from RNA transcripts were the TCR beta CDR3 regions. A first-round RT-PCR of the TCR CDR3 used the HTBI primer set. TCRdb fed the multiplex PCR reads into MiXCR, producing one record per CDR3 protein. The table has a few hundred thousand distinct CDR3 sequences, around 16% seen once; the top ten hold 7.3%. The sample was blood. These receptors were taken from a woman aged 25 to 39 with Graves' hyperthyroidism.

The genes are TRBV30 and TRBJ2-7; D not certain. CDR3 size: 12 residues. Deletions cut 0 bases from V and 2 bases from J, with 5 bases between. Germline loops: CDR1 GTSNPN, CDR2 SVGIG (reference sequence). CDR3 sequence: CAWSVETYEQYF. The CDR3 DNA follows: TGTGCCTGGAGTGTAGAGACCTACGAGCAGTACTTC.

This clonotype was detected ten times or more. CDR3 region: CASSLNRDKQFF. CDR3 in DNA: TGTGCCAGCAGCCTAAACAGGGATAAGCAGTTCTTC. V and J are TRBV11-3 and TRBJ2-1, with D maybe TRBD1 (6 bases). Germline CDR1 SGHNT, CDR2 YENEEA. Between the trimmed V and J ends, which lost 5 bases and 11 bases, there was a span of 13 bases. CDR3 length equals 12 residues.

This clonotype appeared many times. The chain carries TRBV7-9 and TRBJ2-1; D gene uncertain. Germline lookup yields CDR1 SEHNR and CDR2 FQNEAQ (reference sequence). The CDR3 loop spans 16 amino acids. The V and J ends lost 8 bases and 0 bases respectively, with 17 bases between them. CDR3 loop: CASPSRSESSYNEQFF. Written as DNA, the CDR3 is TGTGCCAGCCCCTCGCGGTCCGAAAGCTCCTACAATGAGCAGTTCTTC.

This clonotype was counted ten times or more. This rearrangement joins TRBV7-2 to TRBJ2-7; TRBD2 aligns across 7 bases. The CDR3 is 14 residues long. Germline V gives CDR1 SGHTA, CDR2 FQGNSA. The J segment lost 2 bases and the V segment lost 1 base, leaving 2 bases of the junction unmatched. The CDR3 region is CASSLVGTTYEQYF. The DNA for the CDR3 is TGTGCCAGCAGCTTAGTCGGGACTACCTACGAGCAGTACTTC.

The chain recombines TRBV20-1 with TRBJ2-4; D might be TRBD2 (6 bases). The CDR3 consists of 15 residues. V lost 7 bases, J lost 3 bases, and 19 bases lay in between. Germline CDR1 and CDR2: DFQATT and SNEGSKA (reference sequence). Here the CDR3 reads CSVPARGAVKNIQYF. The CDR3 nucleotides read TGCAGTGTCCCCGCGCGGGGCGCGGTCAAAAACATTCAGTACTTC.

The chain employs TRBV6-2 or TRBV6-3 and TRBJ1-5, with 8 bases that match TRBD1. After removal of 4 bases from V and 7 bases from J, the junction contained 9 bases not matched to a gene. The germline V gene encodes CDR1 MNHEY and CDR2 SVGEGT. The CDR3 sequence is 15 residues long. The DNA for the CDR3 is TGTGCCAGCAGTTCCGACAGGGGTCGTTGGCAGCCCCAGCATTTT. Its protein is CASSSDRGRWQPQHF.

This clonotype was seen repeatedly, ten times or more. V is TRBV27 and J is TRBJ2-7, with 11 nucleotides matching TRBD1. Germline V gene data show CDR1 as MNHEY and CDR2 as SMNVEV (reference sequence). This CDR3 region has 13 residues. The junction had 1 base not matched to a gene; V was cut back by 3 bases and J by 6 bases. CDR3 coding DNA: TGTGCCAGCAGTTTTGGGACAGGGGGCGAGCAGTACTTC. The encoded protein is CASSFGTGGEQYF.

This clonotype was recorded many times. V is TRBV7-3 and J is TRBJ2-1; maybe TRBD2 (6 bases). The V end was cut by 5 bases, the J end by 7 bases, with 27 bases between. CDR3 size: 18 residues. CDR1 is SGHTA, CDR2 FQGTGA, per germline. This CDR3 reads CASSPRLEVIGIENEQFF. CDR3 nucleotide sequence: TGTGCCAGCAGCCCCCGACTAGAAGTTATCGGTATCGAGAATGAGCAGTTCTTC.

This clonotype has only a few counts. This rearrangement joins TRBV9 to TRBJ1-5; D perhaps matches TRBD1 (6 bases). The CDR3 is made up of 15 amino acids. Germline CDR1 and CDR2: SGDLS and YYNGEE. V was cut by 0 bases and J by 5 bases, with 12 bases left in between. The CDR3 DNA reads TGTGCCAGCAGCGTAGTGGACAGAACCTATCAGCCCCAGCATTTT. The encoded protein is CASSVVDRTYQPQHF.

This clonotype was counted at least ten times. The CDR3 protein is CASSLVVAATNEKLFF. In DNA, the CDR3 is TGTGCCAGCAGTTTAGTAGTGGCTGCAACTAATGAAAAACTGTTTTTT. The V gene is TRBV28, the J gene TRBJ1-4, with D unclear. In germline, CDR1 is MDHEN, CDR2 SYDVKM. The CDR3 contains 16 residues. V lost 2 bases and J 0 bases, leaving 10 bases between the germline ends.

This clonotype came up many times. In DNA, the CDR3 is TGTGCCAGCAGCCGATGGGGGGGTAGCTCAGATACGCAGTATTTT. It yields the protein CASSRWGGSSDTQYF. This chain connects TRBV7-2 to TRBJ2-3; the match to TRBD2 covers 7 bases. V trimming: 5 bases; J trimming: 4 bases; junction bases outside the gene matches: 9. The CDR3 spans 15 residues. CDR1 and CDR2 from the germline V gene are SGHTA and FQGNSA.

The chain recombines TRBV7-3 with TRBJ2-7, with a weak D call TRBD2 (6 bases). V dropped 5 bases and J dropped 6 bases, with 14 bases sitting between them. Germline V gene sequence: CDR1 SGHTA, CDR2 FQGTGA. CDR3 size: 13 residues. DNA of the CDR3: TGTGCCAGCAGCCCGACGGGAGTCGGCGAGCAGTACTTC. As protein: CASSPTGVGEQYF.

This clonotype was counted many times. The CDR3 protein is CASSTPQGLEQFF. DNA of the CDR3: TGCGCCAGCAGCACCCCACAGGGTCTTGAGCAGTTCTTC. J is TRBJ2-1 and V is TRBV5-1; the D gene is possibly TRBD1 (6 bases). Germline V gives CDR1 SGHRS, CDR2 YFSETQ. The CDR3 is 13 amino acids. Trimming took off 4 bases at V and 9 bases at J, with 14 bases between the two ends.

On this clonotype: One end of the junction varies from germline; a read error may be responsible. V gene TRBV10-2 combines with J gene TRBJ2-5; no firm D call. Germline V gene lookup returns CDR1 WSHSY and CDR2 SAAADI. The CDR3 runs to 12 residues. Written as DNA, the CDR3 is TGCGCCAGCAGTGAAGTGCCCCCTGAGTTGAACTTC. This encodes CASSEVPPELNF.

There are a few counts of this clonotype. V usage is TRBV6-2 or TRBV6-3 and J usage is TRBJ2-7; D is possibly TRBD1 or TRBD2 (5 bases each). CDR1 is MNHEY, CDR2 SVGEGT, per germline. V was pared by 2 bases and J by 6 bases, with 11 bases between. CDR3 length equals 13 residues. The CDR3 here is CASSYGTWGEQYF. CDR3 DNA sequence: TGTGCCAGCAGTTACGGGACCTGGGGCGAGCAGTACTTC.

This chain connects TRBV27 to TRBJ1-1, with a tentative D call TRBD1 (6 bases). The ends were cut back, 10 bases at V and 0 bases at J, with 18 bases in the middle. Germline V gives CDR1 MNHEY, CDR2 SMNVEV (reference sequence). CDR3 length: 15 residues. The CDR3 bases are TGTGCCACCTCACGGGCAGGGGCTATGAACACTGAAGCTTTCTTT. Amino acids: CATSRAGAMNTEAFF.

Ten or more counts support this clonotype. V is TRBV29-1 and J is TRBJ2-7; D is uncertain. This CDR3 has 13 residues. V was clipped by 7 bases and J by 1 base, with 14 bases between them. CDR1 is SQVTM and CDR2 is ANQGSEA in the germline V gene. The CDR3 here is CSALVGDSYEQYF. The CDR3, as DNA: TGCAGCGCCCTGGTTGGAGATTCCTACGAGCAGTACTTC.

This clonotype was counted between two and nine times. The chain links TRBV5-6 to TRBJ1-5; D unclear. Germline V gene sequence: CDR1 SGHDT, CDR2 YYEEEE. The CDR3 runs 10 residues. Trimming stripped 2 bases from V and 11 bases from J, with 5 bases between. The CDR3 loop is CASSFPAQHF. In DNA, the CDR3 is TGTGCCAGCAGCTTTCCAGCCCAGCATTTT.

Only a few counts were recorded for this clonotype. This rearrangement joins TRBV20-1 to TRBJ2-2; no clear D. Trimming cost V 0 bases and J 2 bases, with 7 bases left between them. There are 14 residues in the CDR3. Germline V gene data show CDR1 as DFQATT and CDR2 as SNEGSKA (reference sequence). Here the CDR3 reads CSARDFSNTGELFF. In DNA, the CDR3 is TGCAGTGCTAGAGATTTCTCTAACACCGGGGAGCTGTTTTTT.

This clonotype was detected ten times or more. This sequence joins TRBV27 and TRBJ1-1; possibly TRBD1 for D (5 bases). This CDR3 is 17 amino acids long. The germline CDR1 and CDR2 sequences are MNHEY and SMNVEV (reference sequence). The ends were cut back, 7 bases at V and 3 bases at J, with 24 bases in the middle. Here the CDR3 DNA reads TGTGCCAGCAAGGGGACCGCAGGGAGCCCTCGGGACACTGAAGCTTTCTTT. Translating gives CASKGTAGSPRDTEAFF.

This clonotype was picked up many times. The chain employs TRBV19 and TRBJ2-1; tentatively, D is TRBD2 (6 bases). V lost 1 base, J lost 7 bases, and 11 bases lay in between. This CDR3 region has 14 residues. Germline CDR1 is LNHDA and CDR2 is SQIVND (reference sequence). CDR3 sequence (DNA): TGTGCCAGTAGTATAGCGGGAGTGCATAATGAGCAGTTCTTC. Protein: CASSIAGVHNEQFF. The variable domain in full, with the rest retrieved from reference TRBV19 and TRBJ2-1, is DGGITQSPKYLFRKEGQNVTLSCEQNLNHDAMYWYRQDPGQGLRLIYYSQIVNDFQKGDIAEGYSVSREKKESFPLTVTSAQKNPTAFYLCASSIAGVHNEQFFGPGTRLTVL.